This TCR beta chain was sequenced in a study of T cell responses to AZD1222 COVID-19 vaccine. Profiling relied on immunoSEQ multiplex PCR, and the TCRdb table lists in-frame clones only, not all of them. The table has over 130,000 clones, approximately 86% seen once. Study findings and constraints: Variant regions that are unmutated are reportedly the target of nearly half of spike-specific TCRs.

Germline V lookup: CDR1 LNHDA, CDR2 SQIVND (reference sequence). Trimming left V 8 bases short and J 3 bases short, with 20 bases between. This CDR3 is built from 16 residues. A note on this clone: Its antigen is not identified.

The specimen was peripheral blood, collected on day 0 of AZD1222 vaccination. The TCR was taken from an adult in good health. The chain uses TRBV19 and TRBJ2-1; D may match TRBD1 or TRBD2 (5 bases each). In DNA, the CDR3 is TGTGCCAGTTGTAGGGGAGTGGGAACTTTCTACAATGAGCAGTTCTTC. Its protein product is CASCRGVGTFYNEQFF.